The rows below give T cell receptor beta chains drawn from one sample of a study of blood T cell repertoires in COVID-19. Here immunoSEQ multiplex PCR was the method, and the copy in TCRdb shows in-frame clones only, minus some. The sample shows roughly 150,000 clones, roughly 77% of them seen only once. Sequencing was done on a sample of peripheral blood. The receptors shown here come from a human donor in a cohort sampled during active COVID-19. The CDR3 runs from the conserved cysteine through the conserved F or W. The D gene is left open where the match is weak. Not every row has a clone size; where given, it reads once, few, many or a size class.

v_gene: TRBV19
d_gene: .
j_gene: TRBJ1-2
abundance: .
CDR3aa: CASSTIGEGGGYTF
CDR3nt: TGTGCCAGTAGTACCATCGGGGAAGGGGGTGGCTACACCTTC

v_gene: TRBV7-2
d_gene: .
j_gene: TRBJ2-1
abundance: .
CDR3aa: CASSSGLVTYNEQFF
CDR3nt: TGTGCCAGCAGCAGCGGGCTCGTTACCTACAATGAGCAGTTCTTC

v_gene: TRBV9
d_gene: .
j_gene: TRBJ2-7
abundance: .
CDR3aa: CASSVAVSYEQYF
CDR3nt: TGTGCCAGCAGCGTAGCGGTCTCCTACGAGCAGTACTTC

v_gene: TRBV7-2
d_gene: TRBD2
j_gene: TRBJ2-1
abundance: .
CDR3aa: CASSPGGRSGRAGYNEQFF
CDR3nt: TGTGCCAGCAGCCCCGGGGGGCGGAGCGGGAGGGCGGGCTACAATGAGCAGTTCTTC

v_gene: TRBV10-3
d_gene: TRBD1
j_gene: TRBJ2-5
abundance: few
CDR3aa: CAIRTGGQETQYF
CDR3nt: TGTGCCATCAGAACAGGGGGCCAAGAGACCCAGTACTTC

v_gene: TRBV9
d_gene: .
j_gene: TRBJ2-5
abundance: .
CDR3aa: CASSEGPQETQYF
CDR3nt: TGTGCCAGCAGCGAGGGGCCGCAAGAGACCCAGTACTTC

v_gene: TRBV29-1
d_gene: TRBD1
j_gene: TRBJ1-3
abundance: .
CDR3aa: CSVAIGGQVLSGNTIYF
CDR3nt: TGCAGCGTTGCGATCGGGGGACAGGTCCTCTCTGGAAACACCATATATTTT

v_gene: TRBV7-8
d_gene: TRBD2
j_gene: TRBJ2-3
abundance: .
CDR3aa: CASSDGLAGESDTQYF
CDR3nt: TGTGCCAGCAGCGATGGACTAGCGGGAGAGTCAGATACGCAGTATTTT

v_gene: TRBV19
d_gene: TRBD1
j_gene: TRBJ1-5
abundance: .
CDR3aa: CASSVIQGIGGQPQHF
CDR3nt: TGTGCCAGTAGTGTAATACAGGGGATCGGTGGTCAGCCCCAGCATTTT

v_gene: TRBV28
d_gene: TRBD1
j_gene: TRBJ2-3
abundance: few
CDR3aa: CASTPPSGQGASDTQYF
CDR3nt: TGTGCCAGCACCCCACCCTCGGGACAGGGGGCGTCAGATACGCAGTATTTT

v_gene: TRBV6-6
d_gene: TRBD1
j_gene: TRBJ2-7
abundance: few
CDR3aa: CASSSDRGGEQYF
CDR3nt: TGTGCCAGCAGCAGCGACAGGGGAGGCGAGCAGTACTTC

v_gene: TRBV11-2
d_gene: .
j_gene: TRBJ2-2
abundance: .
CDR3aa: CASSLGQSVLFF
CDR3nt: TGTGCCAGCAGCTTGGGGCAGTCCGTACTGTTTTTT

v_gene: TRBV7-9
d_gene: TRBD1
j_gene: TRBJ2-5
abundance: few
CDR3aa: CASSLGTLRGETQYF
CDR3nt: TGTGCCAGCAGCTTAGGAACTCTCAGGGGGGAGACCCAGTACTTC

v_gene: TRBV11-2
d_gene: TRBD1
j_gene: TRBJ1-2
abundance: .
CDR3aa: CASSRQGAGYTF
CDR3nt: TGTGCCAGCAGCCGACAGGGGGCTGGCTACACCTTC

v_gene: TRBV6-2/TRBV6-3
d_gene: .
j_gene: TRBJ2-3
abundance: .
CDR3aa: CASSPFGARTDTQYF
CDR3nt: TGTGCCAGCAGCCCTTTTGGGGCCCGCACAGATACGCAGTATTTT

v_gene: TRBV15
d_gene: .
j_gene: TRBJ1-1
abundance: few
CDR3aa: CATSGQDSHMNTEAFF
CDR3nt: TGTGCCACCAGCGGTCAGGACAGCCACATGAACACTGAAGCTTTCTTT

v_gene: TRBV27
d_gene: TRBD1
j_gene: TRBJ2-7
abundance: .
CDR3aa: CASSLHGTGNQQYF
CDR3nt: TGTGCCAGCAGTTTGCACGGGACAGGTAACCAGCAGTACTTC

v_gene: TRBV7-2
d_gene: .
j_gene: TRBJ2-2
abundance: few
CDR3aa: CASSLDQGSGELFF
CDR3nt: TGTGCCAGCAGCTTAGACCAGGGATCCGGGGAGCTGTTTTTT

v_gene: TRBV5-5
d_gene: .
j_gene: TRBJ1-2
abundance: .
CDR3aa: CASSIANTF
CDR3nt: TGTGCCAGCAGCATAGCGAACACCTTC

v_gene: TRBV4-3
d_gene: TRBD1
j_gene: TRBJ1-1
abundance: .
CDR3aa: CASSQDGTGGTEAFF
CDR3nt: TGCGCCAGCAGCCAAGACGGGACAGGGGGGACTGAAGCTTTCTTT

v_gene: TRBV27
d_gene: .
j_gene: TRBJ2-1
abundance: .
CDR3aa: CASSLDSLGPYNEQFF
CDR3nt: TGTGCCAGCAGCCTGGACTCTCTGGGCCCCTACAATGAGCAGTTCTTC

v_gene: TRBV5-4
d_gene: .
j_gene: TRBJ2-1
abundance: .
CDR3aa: CASSLDGVSSYNEQFF
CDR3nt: TGTGCCAGCAGCTTGGATGGAGTAAGCTCCTACAATGAGCAGTTCTTC

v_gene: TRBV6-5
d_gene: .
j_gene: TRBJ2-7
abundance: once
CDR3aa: CASRPPDSYYEQYF
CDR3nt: TGTGCCAGCAGGCCACCCGACAGCTACTACGAGCAGTACTTC

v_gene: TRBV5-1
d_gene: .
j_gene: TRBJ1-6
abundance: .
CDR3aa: CASRLDRNSPLHF
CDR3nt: TGCGCCAGCAGGCTAGACAGGAATTCACCCCTCCACTTT

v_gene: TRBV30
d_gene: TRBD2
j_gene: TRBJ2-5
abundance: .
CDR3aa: CAGGGQETQYF
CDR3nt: TGTGCCGGCGGGGGGCAAGAGACCCAGTACTTC

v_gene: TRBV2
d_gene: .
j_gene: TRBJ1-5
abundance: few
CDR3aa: CASSEARAPPQHF
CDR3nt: TGTGCCAGCAGTGAAGCGCGAGCGCCGCCCCAGCATTTT

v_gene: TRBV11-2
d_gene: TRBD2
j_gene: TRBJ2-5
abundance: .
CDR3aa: CASSFPAGAEETQYF
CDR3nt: TGTGCCAGCAGCTTCCCAGCGGGAGCGGAGGAGACCCAGTACTTC

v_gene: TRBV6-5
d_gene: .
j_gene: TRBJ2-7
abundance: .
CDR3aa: CASSTGTPRYEQYF
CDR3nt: TGTGCCAGCAGTACCGGGACACCGCGCTACGAGCAGTACTTC

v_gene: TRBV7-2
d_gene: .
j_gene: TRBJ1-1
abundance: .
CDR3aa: CASSLLTPLDTEAFF
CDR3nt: TGTGCCAGCAGCTTATTAACACCTTTGGACACTGAAGCTTTCTTT

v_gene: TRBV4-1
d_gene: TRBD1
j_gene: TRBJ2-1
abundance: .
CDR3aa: CASSAKAGGNNEQFF
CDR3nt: TGCGCCAGCAGCGCGAAGGCAGGGGGTAACAATGAGCAGTTCTTC

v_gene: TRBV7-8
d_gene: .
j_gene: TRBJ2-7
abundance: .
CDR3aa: CASSSRDFGEQYF
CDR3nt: TGTGCCAGCAGCTCGCGGGATTTTGGCGAGCAGTACTTC

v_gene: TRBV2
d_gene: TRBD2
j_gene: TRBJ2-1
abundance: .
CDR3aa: CASSELAGGFYNEQFF
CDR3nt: TGTGCCAGCAGTGAGCTAGCGGGGGGCTTCTACAATGAGCAGTTCTTC

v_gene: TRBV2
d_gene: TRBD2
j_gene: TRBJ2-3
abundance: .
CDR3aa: CASLAGAGNTQYF
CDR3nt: TGTGCCAGCCTAGCGGGAGCGGGCAATACGCAGTATTTT

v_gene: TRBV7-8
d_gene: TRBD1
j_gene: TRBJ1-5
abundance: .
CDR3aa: CASSLWTGAIKYSNQPQHF
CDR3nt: TGTGCCAGCAGCTTATGGACAGGGGCGATTAAGTATAGCAATCAGCCCCAGCATTTT

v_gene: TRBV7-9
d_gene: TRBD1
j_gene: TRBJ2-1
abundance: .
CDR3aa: CASSLRQGNNEQFF
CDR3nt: TGTGCCAGCAGCCTCCGACAGGGTAACAATGAGCAGTTCTTC

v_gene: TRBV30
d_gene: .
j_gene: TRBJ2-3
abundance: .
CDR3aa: CAWSGRRTDTQYF
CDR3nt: TGTGCCTGGAGCGGGAGACGCACAGATACGCAGTATTTT